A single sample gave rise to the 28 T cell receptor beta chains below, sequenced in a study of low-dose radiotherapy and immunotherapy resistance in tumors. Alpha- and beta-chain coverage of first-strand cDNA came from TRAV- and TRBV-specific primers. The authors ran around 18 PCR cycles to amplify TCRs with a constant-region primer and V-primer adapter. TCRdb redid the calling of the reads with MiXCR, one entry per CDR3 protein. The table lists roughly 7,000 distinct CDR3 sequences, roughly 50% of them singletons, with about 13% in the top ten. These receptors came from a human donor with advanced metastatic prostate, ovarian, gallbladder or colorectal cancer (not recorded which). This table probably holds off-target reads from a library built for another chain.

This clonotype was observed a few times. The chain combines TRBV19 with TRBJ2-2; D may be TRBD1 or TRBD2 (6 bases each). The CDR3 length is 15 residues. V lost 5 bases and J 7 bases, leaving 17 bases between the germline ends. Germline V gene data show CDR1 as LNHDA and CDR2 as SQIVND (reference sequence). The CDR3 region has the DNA TGTGCCAGTAGTGTCACCCTACAGGGAGGCGGGGAGCTGTTTTTT. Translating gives CASSVTLQGGGELFF.

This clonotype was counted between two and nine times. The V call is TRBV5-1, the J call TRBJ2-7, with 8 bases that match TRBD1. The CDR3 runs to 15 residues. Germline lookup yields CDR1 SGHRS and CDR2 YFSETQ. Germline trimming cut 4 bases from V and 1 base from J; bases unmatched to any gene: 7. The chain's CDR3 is CASSARDRSSYEQYF. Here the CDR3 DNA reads TGCGCCAGCAGCGCCCGGGACAGGTCATCCTACGAGCAGTACTTC.

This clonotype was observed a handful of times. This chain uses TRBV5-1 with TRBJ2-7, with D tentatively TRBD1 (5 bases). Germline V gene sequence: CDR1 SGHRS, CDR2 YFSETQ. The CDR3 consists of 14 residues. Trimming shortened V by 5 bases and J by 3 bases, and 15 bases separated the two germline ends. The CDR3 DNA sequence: TGCGCCAGCAGTTTTACAGGTTCCGACTACGAGCAGTACTTC. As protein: CASSFTGSDYEQYF.

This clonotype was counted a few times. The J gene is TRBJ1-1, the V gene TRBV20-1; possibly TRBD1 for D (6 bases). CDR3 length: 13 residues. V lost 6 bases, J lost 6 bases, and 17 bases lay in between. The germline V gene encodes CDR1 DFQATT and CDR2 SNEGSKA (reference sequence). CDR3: CSAQGPSVPEAFF. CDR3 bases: TGCAGTGCGCAGGGGCCGTCGGTGCCTGAAGCTTTCTTT.

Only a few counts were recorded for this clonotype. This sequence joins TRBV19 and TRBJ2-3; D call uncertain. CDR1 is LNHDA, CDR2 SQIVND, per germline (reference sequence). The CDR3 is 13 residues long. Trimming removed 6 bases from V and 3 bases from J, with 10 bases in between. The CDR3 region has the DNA TGTGCCAGTAGGAAACAGCCAACAGATACGCAGTATTTT. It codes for CASRKQPTDTQYF.

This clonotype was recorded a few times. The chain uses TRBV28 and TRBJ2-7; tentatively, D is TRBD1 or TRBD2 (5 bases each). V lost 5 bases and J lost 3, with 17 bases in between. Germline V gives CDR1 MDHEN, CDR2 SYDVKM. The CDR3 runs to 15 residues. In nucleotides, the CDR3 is TGTGCCAGCAGTCCAGGGCCCGGGGTAGGCTACGAGCAGTACTTC. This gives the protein CASSPGPGVGYEQYF.

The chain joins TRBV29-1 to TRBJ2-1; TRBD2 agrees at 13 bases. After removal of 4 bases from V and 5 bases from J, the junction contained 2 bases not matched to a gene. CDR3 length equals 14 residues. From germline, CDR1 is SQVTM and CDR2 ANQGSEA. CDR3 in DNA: TGCAGCGTTGGAACTAGCGGGGGGGACAATGAGCAGTTCTTC. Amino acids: CSVGTSGGDNEQFF.

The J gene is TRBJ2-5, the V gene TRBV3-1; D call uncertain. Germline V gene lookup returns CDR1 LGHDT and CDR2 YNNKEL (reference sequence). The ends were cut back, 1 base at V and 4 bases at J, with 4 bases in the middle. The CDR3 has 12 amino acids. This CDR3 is CASSQGLETQYF. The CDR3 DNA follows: TGTGCCAGCAGCCAAGGGCTAGAGACCCAGTACTTC.

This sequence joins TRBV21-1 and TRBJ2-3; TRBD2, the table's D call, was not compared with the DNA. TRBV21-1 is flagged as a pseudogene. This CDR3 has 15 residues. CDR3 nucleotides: TGTGCCAGCAGCATACCGGGAGGACTCTTGGATACGCAGTATTTT. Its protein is CASSIPGGLLDTQYF.

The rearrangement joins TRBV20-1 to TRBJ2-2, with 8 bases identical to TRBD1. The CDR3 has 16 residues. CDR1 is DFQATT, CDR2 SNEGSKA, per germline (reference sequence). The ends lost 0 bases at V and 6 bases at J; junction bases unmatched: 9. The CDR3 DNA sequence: TGCAGTGCTAGAGATGTGCGACAGGGGCGTTCCGGGGAGCTGTTTTTT. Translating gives CSARDVRQGRSGELFF.

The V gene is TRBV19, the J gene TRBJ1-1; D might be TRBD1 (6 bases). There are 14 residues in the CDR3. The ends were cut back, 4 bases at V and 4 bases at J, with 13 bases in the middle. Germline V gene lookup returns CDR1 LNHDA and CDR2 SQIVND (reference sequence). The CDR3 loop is CASSTQGWGTEAFF. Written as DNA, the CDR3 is TGTGCCAGTAGTACACAGGGATGGGGCACTGAAGCTTTCTTT.

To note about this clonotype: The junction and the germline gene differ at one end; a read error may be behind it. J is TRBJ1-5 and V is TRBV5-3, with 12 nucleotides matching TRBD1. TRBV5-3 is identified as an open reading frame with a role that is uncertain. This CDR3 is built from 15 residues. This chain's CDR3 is CASNPGTGGDQPQHF. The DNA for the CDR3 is TGCGCCAGCAACCCCGGGACAGGGGGCGATCAGCCCCAGCATTTT.

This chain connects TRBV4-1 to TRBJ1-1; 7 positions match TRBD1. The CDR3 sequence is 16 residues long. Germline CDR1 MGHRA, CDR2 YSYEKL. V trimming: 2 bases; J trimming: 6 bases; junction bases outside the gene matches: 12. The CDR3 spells CASSQNYGQAWSEAFF. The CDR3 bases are TGCGCCAGCAGCCAAAATTACGGACAGGCCTGGTCTGAAGCTTTCTTT.

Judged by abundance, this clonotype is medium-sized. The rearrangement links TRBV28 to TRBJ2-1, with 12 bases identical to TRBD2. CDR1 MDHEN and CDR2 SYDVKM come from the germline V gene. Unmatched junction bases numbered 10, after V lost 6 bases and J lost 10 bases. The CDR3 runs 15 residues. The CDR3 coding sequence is TGTGCCAGCAGCCCTAGCGGGAGGGTATCATCCGAGCAGTTCTTC. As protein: CASSPSGRVSSEQFF.

CDR3 in amino acids: CASSGQGGNTGELFF. The CDR3 DNA sequence: TGTGCCAGTAGTGGGCAGGGGGGGAACACCGGGGAGCTGTTTTTT. The chain links TRBV19 to TRBJ2-2; D perhaps matches TRBD1 (7 bases). The V end was cut by 5 bases, the J end by 1 base, with 11 bases between. CDR3 length: 15 residues. The germline V gene has CDR1 LNHDA and CDR2 SQIVND (reference sequence).

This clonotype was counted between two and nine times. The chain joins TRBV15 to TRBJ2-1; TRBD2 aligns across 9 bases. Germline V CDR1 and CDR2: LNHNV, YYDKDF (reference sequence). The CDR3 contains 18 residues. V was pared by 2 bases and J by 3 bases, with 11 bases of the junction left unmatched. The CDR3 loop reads CATSRKPGTSWSYNEQFF. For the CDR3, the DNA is TGTGCCACCAGCAGAAAACCCGGGACTAGCTGGAGCTACAATGAGCAGTTCTTC.

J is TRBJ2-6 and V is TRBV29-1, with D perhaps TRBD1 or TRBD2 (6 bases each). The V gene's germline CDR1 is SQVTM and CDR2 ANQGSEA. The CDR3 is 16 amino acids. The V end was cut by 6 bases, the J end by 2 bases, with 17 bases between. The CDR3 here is CSVGWVGGAGANVLTF. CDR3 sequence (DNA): TGCAGCGTGGGATGGGTGGGGGGCGCTGGGGCCAACGTCCTGACTTTC. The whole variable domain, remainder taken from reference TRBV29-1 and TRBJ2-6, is SAVISQKPSRDICQRGTSLTIQCQVDSQVTMMFWYRQQPGQSLTLIATANQGSEATYESGFVIDKFPISRPNLTFSTLTVSNMSPEDSSIYLCSVGWVGGAGANVLTFGAGSRLTVL.

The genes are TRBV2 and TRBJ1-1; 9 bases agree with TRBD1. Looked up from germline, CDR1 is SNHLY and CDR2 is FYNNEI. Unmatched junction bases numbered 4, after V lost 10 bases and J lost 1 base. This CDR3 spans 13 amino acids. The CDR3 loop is CATTTGGNTEAFF. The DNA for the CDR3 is TGTGCCACCACGACAGGGGGGAACACTGAAGCTTTCTTT.

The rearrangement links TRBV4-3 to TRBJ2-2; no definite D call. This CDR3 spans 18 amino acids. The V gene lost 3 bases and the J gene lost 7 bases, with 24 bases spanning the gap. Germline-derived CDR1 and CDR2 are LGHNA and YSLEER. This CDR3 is CASSQGLPGPGMGGELFF. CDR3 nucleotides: TGCGCCAGCAGCCAGGGTCTCCCGGGCCCCGGAATGGGCGGGGAGCTGTTTTTT.

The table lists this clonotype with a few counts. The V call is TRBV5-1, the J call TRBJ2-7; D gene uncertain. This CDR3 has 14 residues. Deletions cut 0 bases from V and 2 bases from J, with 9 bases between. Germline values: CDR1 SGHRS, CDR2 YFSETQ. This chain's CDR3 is CASSLEPSAYEQYF. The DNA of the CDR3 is TGCGCCAGCAGCTTGGAGCCATCTGCCTACGAGCAGTACTTC.

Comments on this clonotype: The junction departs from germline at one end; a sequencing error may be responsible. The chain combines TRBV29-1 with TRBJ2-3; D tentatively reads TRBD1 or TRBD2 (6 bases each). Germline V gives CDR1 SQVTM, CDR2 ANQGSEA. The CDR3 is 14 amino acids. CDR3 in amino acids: CSVAGRGQHRGSHF. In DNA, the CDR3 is TGCAGCGTTGCTGGTCGGGGGCAGCACCGAGGTTCGCATTTT.

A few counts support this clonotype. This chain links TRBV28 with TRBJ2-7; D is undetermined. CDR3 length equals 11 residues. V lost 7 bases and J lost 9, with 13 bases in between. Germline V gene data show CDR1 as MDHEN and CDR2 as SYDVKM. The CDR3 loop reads CASTDVMGQYF. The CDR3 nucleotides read TGTGCCAGCACCGACGTGATGGGGCAGTACTTC.

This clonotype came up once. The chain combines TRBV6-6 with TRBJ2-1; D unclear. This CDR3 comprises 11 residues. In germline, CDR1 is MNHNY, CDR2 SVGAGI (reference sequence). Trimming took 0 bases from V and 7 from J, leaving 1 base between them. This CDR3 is CASSYSNEQFF. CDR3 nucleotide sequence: TGTGCCAGCAGTTACTCGAATGAGCAGTTCTTC.

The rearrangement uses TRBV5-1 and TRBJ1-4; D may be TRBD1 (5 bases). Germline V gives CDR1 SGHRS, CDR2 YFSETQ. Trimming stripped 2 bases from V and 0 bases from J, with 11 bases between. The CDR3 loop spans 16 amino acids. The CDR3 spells CASSLGDVATNEKLFF. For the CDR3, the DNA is TGCGCCAGCAGCTTAGGGGATGTTGCAACTAATGAAAAACTGTTTTTT.

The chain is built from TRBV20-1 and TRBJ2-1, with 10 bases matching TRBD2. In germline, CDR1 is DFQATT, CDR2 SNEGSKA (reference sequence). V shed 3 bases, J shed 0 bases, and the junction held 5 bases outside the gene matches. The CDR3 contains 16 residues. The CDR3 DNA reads TGCAGTGCTAGTAGCGGGGGGCATCTCTCCTACAATGAGCAGTTCTTC. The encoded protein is CSASSGGHLSYNEQFF.

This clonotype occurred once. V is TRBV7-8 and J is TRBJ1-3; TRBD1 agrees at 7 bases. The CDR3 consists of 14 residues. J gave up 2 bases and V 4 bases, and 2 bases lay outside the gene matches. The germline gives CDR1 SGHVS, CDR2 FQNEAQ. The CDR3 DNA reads TGTGCCAGCAGCTCCGGGACAGCTGGAAACACCATATATTTT. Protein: CASSSGTAGNTIYF.

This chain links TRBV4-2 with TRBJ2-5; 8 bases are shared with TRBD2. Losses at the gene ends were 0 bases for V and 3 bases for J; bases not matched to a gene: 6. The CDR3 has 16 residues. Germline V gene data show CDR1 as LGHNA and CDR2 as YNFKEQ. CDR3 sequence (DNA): TGTGCCAGCAGCCAAGACGGGCCGGGGGGGGAAGAGACCCAGTACTTC. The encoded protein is CASSQDGPGGEETQYF.

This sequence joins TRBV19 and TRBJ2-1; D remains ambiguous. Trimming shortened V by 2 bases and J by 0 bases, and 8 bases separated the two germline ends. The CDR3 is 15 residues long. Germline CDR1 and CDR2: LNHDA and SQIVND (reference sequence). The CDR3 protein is CASSITSSSYNEQFF. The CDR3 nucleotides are TGTGCCAGTAGTATAACCAGTAGCTCCTACAATGAGCAGTTCTTC.